Presented here are 6 T cell receptor beta chains from one specimen sequenced in a study of T cells in women clearing cervical HPV infection. Libraries were prepared by immunoSEQ multiplex PCR; TCRdb keeps only in-frame clonotypes and omits some of them. The sample table includes tens of thousands of clones. Sequencing used blood buffy coat. Receptor source: a woman between 18 and 70 years old with a cervical HPV16 infection that either progressed to CIN3+ or cleared (not recorded which).

Points on this clone: The read gets to within 3 residues of the CDR3 end, and the germline J gene fills in the rest. The gene calls are TRBV6-1 and TRBJ1-5; 9 nucleotides match TRBD1. CDR3 length equals 15 residues. J lost 7 bases, V lost 4 bases, and 8 bases had no gene match. Germline loops: CDR1 MNHNS, CDR2 SASEGT. The DNA read from the CDR3 is TGTGCCAGCAGTGTTCGGGACAGGGAATACCAGCCC. Translation: CASSVRDREYQP. From start to end, the CDR3 is CASSVRDREYQPQHF.

Concerning this clone: At one of its ends the junction is not consistent with the germline gene, which may arise from a read error. Read coverage stops 3 residues before the CDR3 terminus; the germline J gene supplies the remainder. The chain couples TRBV18 to TRBJ1-2; TRBD1 might be the D (5 bases). The CDR3 covers 14 residues. Germline-derived CDR1 and CDR2 are KGHSH and LQKENI. The CDR3 region is CASSSDIGDYSYTF. CDR3 bases read: TGTGCCAGCTCATCGGACATTGGGGACTATAGC.

About this clone: The read finishes 3 residues shy of the CDR3 end, and the germline J gene is used to complete it. The J gene is TRBJ2-7, the V gene TRBV19; TRBD2 matches 11 bases. The CDR3 extends over 15 amino acids. Germline V gene data show CDR1 as LNHDA and CDR2 as SQIVND (reference sequence). Losses at the gene ends were 6 bases for V and 1 base for J; bases not matched to a gene: 5. Incomplete CDR3 DNA: TGTGCCAGTAGACCCGGGACTAGCGGATCCTACGAG. This codes for CASRPGTSGSYE. The full CDR3 sequence reads CASRPGTSGSYEQYF.

The sequenced part of the CDR3 DNA is TGTGCCAGCTCAGCAACAGGAGGGTCTGGGTTTTCTCAGCCG. This codes for CASSATGGSGFSQP. In full, the CDR3 reads CASSATGGSGFSQPQYF. V and J are TRBV18 and TRBJ2-3, with D maybe TRBD2 (6 bases). The read terminates 3 residues ahead of where the CDR3 ends, so the germline J gene completes it. Germline-derived CDR1 and CDR2 are KGHSH and LQKENI. This CDR3 has 17 residues.

Note on this clone: The sequenced fragment ends 3 residues before the CDR3 boundary, so the rest is inferred from the germline J gene. The gene calls are TRBV20-1 and TRBJ1-5; tentative D call: TRBD1 (5 bases). The V gene lost 3 bases and the J gene lost 0 bases, with 12 bases spanning the gap. This CDR3 has 15 amino acids. Germline lookup yields CDR1 DFQATT and CDR2 SNEGSKA (reference sequence). The CDR3 loop reads CSASYDRLSNQPQHF. CDR3 bases read: TGCAGTGCTAGTTATGACAGACTTAGCAATCAGCCC.

The CDR3 loop reads CAWSRQGHEQYF. The sequenced CDR3 bases are TGTGCCTGGAGTCGACAGGGTCACGAG. The V gene is TRBV30, the J gene TRBJ2-7, with 7 bases fitting TRBD1. The CDR3 is cut off 3 residues early in the read; its end comes from the germline J gene. The length of the CDR3 is 12 residues. V lost 2 bases to trimming and J lost 5 bases; unmatched junction nucleotides: 3. Germline V CDR1 and CDR2: GTSNPN, SVGIG (reference sequence).